The 11 T cell receptor beta chains given below trace back to one sample, sequenced in a study of shared T cell receptors in the human thymus. Libraries were prepared by immunoSEQ multiplex PCR; TCRdb keeps only in-frame clonotypes and omits some of them. The table lists 650,000 to 950,000 clones, roughly 88% of them singletons, with approximately 0.01% in the top ten. These data also featured in a second study, about human thymus T cells.

Sequencing was performed on thymocytes. The receptor set was obtained from a girl under three years old with a congenital heart defect.

CDR3 sequence: CASSPAARHEQYF. In nucleotides, the CDR3 is TGTGCCAGCAGCCCGGCGGCGAGGCACGAGCAGTACTTC. The genes are TRBV11-2 and TRBJ2-7; no reliable D call. This CDR3 has 13 amino acids. Germline loops: CDR1 SGHAT, CDR2 FQNNGV. V was cut by 5 bases and J by 5 bases, with 13 bases left in between.

V and J are TRBV19 and TRBJ2-3, with 8 nucleotides matching TRBD2. The CDR3 sequence is 16 residues long. The J segment lost 7 bases and the V segment lost 4 bases, leaving 13 bases of the junction unmatched. In germline, CDR1 is LNHDA, CDR2 SQIVND (reference sequence). The CDR3: CASSNLFRGGRNTQYF. The CDR3 coding sequence is TGTGCCAGTAGTAACCTTTTCCGGGGGGGCCGGAATACGCAGTATTTT.

The chain uses TRBV18 and TRBJ2-3; the D gene is possibly TRBD2 (5 bases). This CDR3 is built from 16 residues. Trimming cost V 0 bases and J 2 bases, with 12 bases left between them. Germline CDR1 is KGHSH and CDR2 is LQKENI. The CDR3 spells CASSPPGRGFTDTQYF. The CDR3 coding sequence is TGTGCCAGCTCACCACCCGGACGGGGATTCACAGATACGCAGTATTTT.

In this sample, this clone turned up once. V gene TRBV18 combines with J gene TRBJ1-2, with 7 bases fitting TRBD1. V was clipped by 4 bases and J by 7 bases; unmatched bases: 18. The germline CDR1 and CDR2 sequences are KGHSH and LQKENI. The CDR3 contains 17 residues. Here the CDR3 reads CASSLSGTVPVPRGYTF. CDR3 sequence (DNA): TGTGCCAGCTCACTATCCGGGACAGTCCCAGTCCCACGTGGCTACACCTTC.

The chain couples TRBV19 to TRBJ2-3; D might be TRBD1 (6 bases). Trimming cost V 3 bases and J 5 bases, with 15 bases left between them. Germline V CDR1 and CDR2: LNHDA, SQIVND (reference sequence). The CDR3 has 15 amino acids. The CDR3 DNA sequence: TGTGCCAGTAGTATCCAGGGTTCAGGGGAAGATACGCAGTATTTT. It is translated as CASSIQGSGEDTQYF.

The chain has TRBV27 and TRBJ1-4; 8 bases map to TRBD1. The V gene's germline CDR1 is MNHEY and CDR2 SMNVEV (reference sequence). V gave up 5 bases and J gave up 5 bases; unmatched junction bases: 19. The CDR3 is 19 residues long. The CDR3, as DNA: TGTGCCAGCAGTACCACCGGAGACAGGGGAAGGGGTGCAAATGAAAAACTGTTTTTT. Translating gives CASSTTGDRGRGANEKLFF.

The gene calls are TRBV28 and TRBJ2-5; D gene unclear. The CDR3 runs 14 residues. Germline CDR1 is MDHEN and CDR2 is SYDVKM. V lost 5 bases to trimming and J lost 6 bases, with 16 bases between them. Here the CDR3 reads CASSPEKTWKTQYF. CDR3 coding DNA: TGTGCCAGCAGTCCTGAAAAGACATGGAAGACCCAGTACTTC.

The rearrangement uses TRBV19 and TRBJ1-1; TRBD1 is a possible D gene (6 bases). V was cut by 8 bases and J by 0 bases, with 10 bases left in between. The germline CDR1 and CDR2 sequences are LNHDA and SQIVND (reference sequence). The CDR3 sequence is 13 residues long. The CDR3 coding sequence is TGTGCCAGTGGTCAGGGGTTGAACACTGAAGCTTTCTTT. Protein product: CASGQGLNTEAFF. Full variable domain (outside the CDR3, taken from reference TRBV19 and TRBJ1-1): DGGITQSPKYLFRKEGQNVTLSCEQNLNHDAMYWYRQDPGQGLRLIYYSQIVNDFQKGDIAEGYSVSREKKESFPLTVTSAQKNPTAFYLCASGQGLNTEAFFGQGTRLTVV.

This rearrangement joins TRBV7-3 to TRBJ2-7; D remains unclear. V was pared by 4 bases and J by 4 bases, with 5 bases between. Germline V gene sequence: CDR1 SGHTA, CDR2 FQGTGA. The CDR3 is 11 amino acids. Written as DNA, the CDR3 is TGTGCCAGCAGCTCCCTTTACGAGCAGTACTTC. Amino acid sequence: CASSSLYEQYF.

V and J are TRBV6-1 and TRBJ2-3; 9 bases are shared with TRBD1. This CDR3 spans 15 amino acids. With 6 bases clipped from V and 5 bases from J, the junction kept 9 bases outside the gene matches. CDR1 is MNHNS and CDR2 is SASEGT in the germline V gene. The CDR3 is CASRDLGQGQDTQYF. CDR3 DNA: TGTGCCAGCAGGGATTTAGGACAGGGGCAAGATACGCAGTATTTT.

The chain has TRBV28 and TRBJ2-5, with a possible D match to TRBD2 (6 bases). The CDR3 has 12 amino acids. Germline CDR1 reads MDHEN; CDR2 reads SYDVKM. Trimming took 5 bases from V and 2 from J, leaving 6 bases between them. In DNA form, the CDR3 reads TGTGCCAGCAGTCGGGGGCAAGAGACCCAGTACTTC. Its translation is CASSRGQETQYF.